The 7 T cell receptor beta chains presented below share a single source sample, sequenced in a study of T cell responses to AZD1222 COVID-19 vaccine. TCRdb's copy holds only in-frame clones and misses some; the assay was immunoSEQ multiplex PCR. This repertoire shows 160,000 or so clones, around 90% found once; its top ten account for under 2%. This specimen consisted of peripheral blood, obtained on day 0 of AZD1222 vaccination. The receptors shown here come from an adult in good health.

This clone has only one observation. The chain carries TRBV21-1 and TRBJ2-7; the table's D call, TRBD2, has no DNA check behind it. TRBV21-1 is a pseudogene. The CDR3 covers 10 residues. The CDR3 protein is CASSTGEQYF. The CDR3 DNA sequence: TGTGCCAGCAGCACGGGGGAGCAGTACTTC.

As concerns this clone: One junction end does not reproduce the germline sequence, and a read error may be involved. The chain is built from TRBV7-7 and TRBJ1-1; the match to TRBD1 covers 8 bases. Per germline, CDR1 SSHAT and CDR2 FNYEAQ (reference sequence). CDR3 length equals 13 residues. CDR3: CASSLRQGAEAFF. The CDR3, as DNA: TGTGCTAGCAGCTTACGCCAGGGGGCGGAAGCTTTCTTT.

This clone appeared once. This rearrangement joins TRBV16 to TRBJ1-5; D unclear. Trimming pared 0 bases from V and 3 bases from J, leaving 0 bases between. Germline CDR1 and CDR2: KGHSY and FQNENV. The CDR3 extends over 12 amino acids. As DNA, the CDR3 is TGTGCCAGCAGCCAATCCAATCAGCCCCAGCATTTT. This encodes CASSQSNQPQHF.

J is TRBJ1-2 and V is TRBV5-6, with D tentatively TRBD1 (5 bases). CDR1 and CDR2 (germline): SGHDT, YYEEEE. V was cut by 3 bases and J by 9 bases, with 15 bases left in between. The CDR3 extends over 13 amino acids. The CDR3 DNA follows: TGTGCCAGCAGCTGGGGGACTTCGGGCAGCTACACCTTC. This translates into CASSWGTSGSYTF. The full variable domain, rest sourced from reference TRBV5-6 and TRBJ1-2, is DAGVTQSPTHLIKTRGQQVTLRCSPKSGHDTVSWYQQALGQGPQFIFQYYEEEERQRGNFPDRFSGHQFPNYSSELNVNALLLGDSALYLCASSWGTSGSYTFGSGTRLTVV.

Here the CDR3 reads CASSWNTGELFF. In nucleotides, the CDR3 is TGCGCCAGCAGTTGGAACACCGGGGAGCTGTTTTTT. V is TRBV10-1 and J is TRBJ2-2, with unresolved D. Germline lookup yields CDR1 WNHNN and CDR2 SYGVQD (reference sequence). The CDR3 is 12 amino acids. Trimming cost V 5 bases and J 1 base, with 2 bases left between them.

This clone has a single count. The V call is TRBV5-6, the J call TRBJ1-5; no reliable D call. V lost 0 bases and J 9 bases, leaving 7 bases between the germline ends. Per germline, CDR1 SGHDT and CDR2 YYEEEE. The CDR3 is 12 amino acids. CDR3 nucleotide sequence: TGTGCCAGCAGCTTGGGGGAGTCGCCCCAGCATTTT. The encoded protein is CASSLGESPQHF.

The chain carries TRBV2 and TRBJ1-5; D is possibly TRBD1 (6 bases). From germline, CDR1 is SNHLY and CDR2 FYNNEI. CDR3 length: 14 amino acids. The V gene lost 6 bases and the J gene lost 2 bases, with 11 bases spanning the gap. In nucleotides, the CDR3 is TGTGCCAGCAGAGAGGGGGAGGGCAATCAGCCCCAGCATTTT. Residues: CASREGEGNQPQHF.